This T cell receptor (beta chain) was captured by sequencing in a study of OX40 agonist ivuxolimab in advanced cancers. Study overall: All patients had ivuxolimab intravenously every 2 weeks at 0.01 to 10 mg/kg. Antecedent anti-PD-1, anti-PD-L1 or anti-CTLA-4 therapy was permissible, with about 40% having received some. Study-wide results and caveats: Both blood CD4+ and CD8+ T cells showed clonal growth by week 6 at 0.1 to 3.0 mg/kg.

Germline CDR1 is MNHNS and CDR2 is SASEGT. V was pared by 4 bases and J by 3 bases, with 7 bases of the junction left unmatched. CDR3 size: 16 residues. Only in-frame clones appear in the TCRdb table, and some are missing; sequencing was by immunoSEQ multiplex PCR. The data contain about 70,000 clones, approximately 80% of them singletons. Concerning this clone itself: Its antigen is undetermined.

The source was CD4+ or CD8+ T cells sorted from blood, collected in a trial of the OX40 agonist ivuxolimab. The chain employs TRBV6-1 and TRBJ1-1; 11 bases match TRBD1. The sequence came from an adult with an advanced solid tumor such as melanoma, head and neck, liver or kidney cancer. CDR3 sequence (DNA): TGTGCCAGCAGTGCGGGACAGGGGGTGAGACACACTGAAGCTTTCTTT. It yields the protein CASSAGQGVRHTEAFF.